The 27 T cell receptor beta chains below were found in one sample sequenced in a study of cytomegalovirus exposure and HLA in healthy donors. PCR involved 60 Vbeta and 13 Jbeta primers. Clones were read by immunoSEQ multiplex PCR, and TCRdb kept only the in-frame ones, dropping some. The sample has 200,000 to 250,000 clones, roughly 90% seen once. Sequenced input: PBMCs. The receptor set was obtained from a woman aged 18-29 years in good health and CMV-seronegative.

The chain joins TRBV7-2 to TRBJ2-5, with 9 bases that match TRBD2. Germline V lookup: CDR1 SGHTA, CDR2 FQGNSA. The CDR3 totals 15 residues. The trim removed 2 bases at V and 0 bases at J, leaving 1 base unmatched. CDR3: CASSLIAGDQETQYF. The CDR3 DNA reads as TGTGCCAGCAGCTTAATAGCGGGGGACCAAGAGACCCAGTACTTC.

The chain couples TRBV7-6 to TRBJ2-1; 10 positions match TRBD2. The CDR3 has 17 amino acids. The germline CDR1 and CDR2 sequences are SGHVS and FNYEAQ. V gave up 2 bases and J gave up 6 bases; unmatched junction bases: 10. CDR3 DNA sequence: TGTGCCAGCAGCTTAAGTTCTAGCGGGAGTGGGTCCAATGAGCAGTTCTTC. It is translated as CASSLSSSGSGSNEQFF.

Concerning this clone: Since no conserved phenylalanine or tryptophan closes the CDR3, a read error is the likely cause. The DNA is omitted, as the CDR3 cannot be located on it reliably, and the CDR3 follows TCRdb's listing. The CDR3 sequence: CASSPGQSLTL. The V and J genes are TRBV2 and TRBJ1-1; TRBD1 is the table's D call, not checked against the DNA. Germline V gene lookup returns CDR1 SNHLY and CDR2 FYNNEI. The CDR3 contains 11 residues when both ends are counted.

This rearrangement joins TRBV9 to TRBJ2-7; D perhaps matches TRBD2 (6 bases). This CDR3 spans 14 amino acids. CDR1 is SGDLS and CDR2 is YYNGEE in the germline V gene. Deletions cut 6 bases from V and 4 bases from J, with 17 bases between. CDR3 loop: CASNDASGEYEQYF. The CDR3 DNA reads TGTGCCAGCAACGACGCGTCGGGAGAATACGAGCAGTACTTC. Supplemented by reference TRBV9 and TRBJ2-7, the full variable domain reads DSGVTQTPKHLITATGQRVTLRCSPRSGDLSVYWYQQSLDQGLQFLIQYYNGEERAKGNILERFSAQQFPDLHSELNLSSLELGDSALYFCASNDASGEYEQYFGPGTRLTVT.

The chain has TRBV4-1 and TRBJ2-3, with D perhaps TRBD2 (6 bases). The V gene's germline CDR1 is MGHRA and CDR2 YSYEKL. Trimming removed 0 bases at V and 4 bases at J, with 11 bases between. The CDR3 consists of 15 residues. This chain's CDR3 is CASSQEGSGADTQYF. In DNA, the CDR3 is TGCGCCAGCAGCCAAGAGGGTAGCGGAGCAGATACGCAGTATTTT.

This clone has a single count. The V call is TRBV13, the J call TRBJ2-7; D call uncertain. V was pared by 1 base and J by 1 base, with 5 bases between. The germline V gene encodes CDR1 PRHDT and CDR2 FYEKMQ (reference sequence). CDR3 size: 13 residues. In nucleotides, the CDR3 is TGTGCCAGCAGCTTAGCCCCATCCTACGAGCAGTACTTC. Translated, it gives CASSLAPSYEQYF. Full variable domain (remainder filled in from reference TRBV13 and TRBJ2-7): AAGVIQSPRHLIKEKRETATLKCYPIPRHDTVYWYQQGPGQDPQFLISFYEKMQSDKGSIPDRFSAQQFSDYHSELNMSSLELGDSALYFCASSLAPSYEQYFGPGTRLTVT.

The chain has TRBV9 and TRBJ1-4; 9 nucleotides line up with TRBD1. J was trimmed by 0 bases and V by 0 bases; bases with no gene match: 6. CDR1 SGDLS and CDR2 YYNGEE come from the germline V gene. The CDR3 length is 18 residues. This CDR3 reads CASSVERTGEPTNEKLFF. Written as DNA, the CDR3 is TGTGCCAGCAGCGTAGAGAGGACAGGGGAGCCAACTAATGAAAAACTGTTTTTT.

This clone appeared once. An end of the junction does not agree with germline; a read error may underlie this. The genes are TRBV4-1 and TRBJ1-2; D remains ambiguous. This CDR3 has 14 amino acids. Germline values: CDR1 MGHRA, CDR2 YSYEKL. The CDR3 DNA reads TGCGCCAGCAGTCAAGGGTGGATGGGGAGTGGCTACACCTTC. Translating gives CASSQGWMGSGYTF.

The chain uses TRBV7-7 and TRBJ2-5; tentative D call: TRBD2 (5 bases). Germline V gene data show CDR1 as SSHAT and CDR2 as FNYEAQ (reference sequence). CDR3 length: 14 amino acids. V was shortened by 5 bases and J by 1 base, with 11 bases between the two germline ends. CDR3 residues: CASSNTGFQETQYF. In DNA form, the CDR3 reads TGTGCCAGCAGCAATACGGGGTTCCAAGAGACCCAGTACTTC.

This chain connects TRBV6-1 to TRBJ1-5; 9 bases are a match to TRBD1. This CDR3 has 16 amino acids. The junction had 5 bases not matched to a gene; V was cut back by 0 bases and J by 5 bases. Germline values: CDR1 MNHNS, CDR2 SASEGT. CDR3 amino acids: CASSEAVGTGHQPQHF. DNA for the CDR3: TGTGCCAGCAGTGAAGCTGTGGGGACAGGGCATCAGCCCCAGCATTTT.

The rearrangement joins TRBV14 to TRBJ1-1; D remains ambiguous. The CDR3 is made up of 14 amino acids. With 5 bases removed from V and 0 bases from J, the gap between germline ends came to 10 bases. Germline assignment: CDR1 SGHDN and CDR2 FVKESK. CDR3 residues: CASSSWRVNTEAFF. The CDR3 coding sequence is TGTGCCAGCAGCTCCTGGCGGGTGAACACTGAAGCTTTCTTT.

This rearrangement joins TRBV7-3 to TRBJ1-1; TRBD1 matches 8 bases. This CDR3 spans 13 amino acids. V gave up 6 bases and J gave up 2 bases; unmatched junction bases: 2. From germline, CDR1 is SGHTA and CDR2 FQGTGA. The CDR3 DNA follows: TGTGCCAGCAGACAGGGGGTAAACACTGAAGCTTTCTTT. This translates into CASRQGVNTEAFF.

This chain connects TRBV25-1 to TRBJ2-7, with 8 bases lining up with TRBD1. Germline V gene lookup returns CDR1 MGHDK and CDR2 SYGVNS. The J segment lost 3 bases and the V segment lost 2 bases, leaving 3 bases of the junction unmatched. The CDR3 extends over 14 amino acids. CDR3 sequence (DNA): TGTGCCAGCAGTGAACGGACAGGGAACTACGAGCAGTACTTC. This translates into CASSERTGNYEQYF.

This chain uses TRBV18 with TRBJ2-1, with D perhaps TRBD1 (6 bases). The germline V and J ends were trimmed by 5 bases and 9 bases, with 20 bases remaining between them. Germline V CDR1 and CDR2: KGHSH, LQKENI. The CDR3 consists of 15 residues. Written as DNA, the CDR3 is TGTGCCAGCTCATCGGACAGTGGGAAGATAAGTGAGCAGTTCTTC. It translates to CASSSDSGKISEQFF.

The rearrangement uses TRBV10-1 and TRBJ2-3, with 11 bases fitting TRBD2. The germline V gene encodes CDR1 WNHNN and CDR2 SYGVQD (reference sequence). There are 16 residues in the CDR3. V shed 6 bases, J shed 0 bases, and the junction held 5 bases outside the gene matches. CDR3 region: CASSAGLADSTDTQYF. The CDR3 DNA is TGCGCCAGCAGCGCGGGACTAGCGGACAGCACAGATACGCAGTATTTT.

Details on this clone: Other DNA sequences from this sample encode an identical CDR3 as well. The CDR3 loop is CASSLGDLPNQPQHF. In DNA form, the CDR3 reads TGCGCCAGCAGCTTGGGCGATCTGCCCAATCAGCCCCAGCATTTT. This sequence joins TRBV5-1 and TRBJ1-5, with D hard to call. Germline V CDR1 and CDR2: SGHRS, YFSETQ. The CDR3 extends over 15 amino acids. V was cut by 0 bases and J by 3 bases, with 10 bases left in between.

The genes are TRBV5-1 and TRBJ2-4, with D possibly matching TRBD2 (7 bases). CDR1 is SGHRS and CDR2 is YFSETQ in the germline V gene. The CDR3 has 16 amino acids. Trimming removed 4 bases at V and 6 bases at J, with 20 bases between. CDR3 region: CASSPGGLQGGNIQYF. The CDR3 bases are TGCGCCAGCAGCCCGGGGGGCCTCCAGGGCGGAAACATTCAGTACTTC.

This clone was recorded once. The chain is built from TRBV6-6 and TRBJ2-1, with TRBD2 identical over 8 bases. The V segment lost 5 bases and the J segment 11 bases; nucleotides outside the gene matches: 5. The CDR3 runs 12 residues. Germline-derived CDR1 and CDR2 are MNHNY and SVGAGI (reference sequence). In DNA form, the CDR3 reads TGTGCCAGCAGTCCCGTAGCGGGAAAGCAGTTCTTC. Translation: CASSPVAGKQFF.

The CDR3: CAISSAGGYEQYF. CDR3 DNA sequence: TGTGCCATCAGTTCTGCCGGGGGCTACGAGCAGTACTTC. The V call is TRBV10-3, the J call TRBJ2-7, with D perhaps TRBD2 (6 bases). Looked up from germline, CDR1 is ENHRY and CDR2 is SYGVKD. This CDR3 has 13 residues. Trimming took 5 bases from V and 3 from J, leaving 11 bases between them.

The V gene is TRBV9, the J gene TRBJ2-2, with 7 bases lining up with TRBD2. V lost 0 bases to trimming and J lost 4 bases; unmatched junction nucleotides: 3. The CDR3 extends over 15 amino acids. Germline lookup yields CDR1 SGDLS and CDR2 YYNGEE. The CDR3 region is CASSVVSGGTGELFF. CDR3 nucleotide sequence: TGTGCCAGCAGCGTAGTTTCGGGGGGCACCGGGGAGCTGTTTTTT. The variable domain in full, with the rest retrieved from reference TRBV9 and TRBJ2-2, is DSGVTQTPKHLITATGQRVTLRCSPRSGDLSVYWYQQSLDQGLQFLIQYYNGEERAKGNILERFSAQQFPDLHSELNLSSLELGDSALYFCASSVVSGGTGELFFGEGSRLTVL.

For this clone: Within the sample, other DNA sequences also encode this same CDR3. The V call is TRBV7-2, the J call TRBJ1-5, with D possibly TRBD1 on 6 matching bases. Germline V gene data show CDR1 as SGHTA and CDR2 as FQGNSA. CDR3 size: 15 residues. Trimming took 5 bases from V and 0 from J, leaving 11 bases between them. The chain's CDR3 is CASSLGQSSNQPQHF. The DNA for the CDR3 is TGTGCCAGCAGCCTCGGACAGAGTAGCAATCAGCCCCAGCATTTT. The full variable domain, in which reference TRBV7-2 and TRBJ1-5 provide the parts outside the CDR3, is GAGVSQSPSNKVTEKGKDVELRCDPISGHTALYWYRQSLGQGLEFLIYFQGNSAPDKSGLPSDRFSAERTGGSVSTLTIQRTQQEDSAVYLCASSLGQSSNQPQHFGDGTRLSIL.

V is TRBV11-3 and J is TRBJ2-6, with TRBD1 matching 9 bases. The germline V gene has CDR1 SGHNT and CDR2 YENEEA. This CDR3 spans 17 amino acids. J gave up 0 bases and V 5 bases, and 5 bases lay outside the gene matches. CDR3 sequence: CASSPGQGSSGANVLTF. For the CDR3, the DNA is TGTGCCAGCAGCCCGGGACAGGGATCCTCTGGGGCCAACGTCCTGACTTTC.

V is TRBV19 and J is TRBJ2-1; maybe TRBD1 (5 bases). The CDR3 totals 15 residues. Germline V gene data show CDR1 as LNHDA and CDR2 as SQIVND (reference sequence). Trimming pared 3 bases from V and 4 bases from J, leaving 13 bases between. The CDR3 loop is CASSIDDSSYNEQFF. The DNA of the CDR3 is TGTGCCAGTAGTATCGACGACAGCTCATACAATGAGCAGTTCTTC.

CDR3 sequence: CASSTRDYRSTDTQYF. As DNA, the CDR3 is TGTGCCAGCAGCACCCGGGACTACAGAAGCACAGATACGCAGTATTTT. The V and J genes are TRBV7-6 and TRBJ2-3; TRBD2 matches at 7 bases. CDR3 size: 16 residues. Trimming cost V 5 bases and J 0 bases; bases outside gene matches: 8. Germline CDR1 reads SGHVS; CDR2 reads FNYEAQ.

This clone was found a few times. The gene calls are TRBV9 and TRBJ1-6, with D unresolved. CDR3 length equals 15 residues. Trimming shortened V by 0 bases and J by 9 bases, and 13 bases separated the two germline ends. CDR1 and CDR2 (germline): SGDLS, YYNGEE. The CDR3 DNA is TGTGCCAGCAGCGTAGATTCCGGAGGAGGTTCACCCCTCCACTTT. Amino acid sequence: CASSVDSGGGSPLHF.

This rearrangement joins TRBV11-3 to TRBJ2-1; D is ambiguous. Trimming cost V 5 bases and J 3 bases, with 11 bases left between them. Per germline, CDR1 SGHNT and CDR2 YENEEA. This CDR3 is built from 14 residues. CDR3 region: CASSPAYGYNEQFF. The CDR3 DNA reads TGTGCCAGCAGCCCTGCGTACGGCTACAATGAGCAGTTCTTC.

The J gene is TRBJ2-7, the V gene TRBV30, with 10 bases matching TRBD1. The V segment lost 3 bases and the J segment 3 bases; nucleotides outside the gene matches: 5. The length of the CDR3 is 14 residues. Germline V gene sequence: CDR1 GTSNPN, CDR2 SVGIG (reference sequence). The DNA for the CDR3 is TGTGCCTGGAGCGGGACAGGGGTGGGCTACGAGCAGTACTTC. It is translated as CAWSGTGVGYEQYF.